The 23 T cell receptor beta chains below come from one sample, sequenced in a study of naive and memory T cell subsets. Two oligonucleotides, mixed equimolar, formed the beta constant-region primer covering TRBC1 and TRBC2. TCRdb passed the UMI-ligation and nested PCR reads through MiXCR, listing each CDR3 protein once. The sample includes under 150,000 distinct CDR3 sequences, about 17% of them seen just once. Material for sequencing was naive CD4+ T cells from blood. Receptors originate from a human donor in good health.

This CDR3 reads CASSRDISYNEQFF. DNA for the CDR3: TGTGCCAGCAGTCGGGACATATCCTACAATGAGCAGTTCTTC. This chain connects TRBV6-4 to TRBJ2-1; D might be TRBD1 (6 bases). The CDR3 covers 14 residues. Germline V gives CDR1 MRHNA, CDR2 SNTAGT. The ends were cut back, 5 bases at V and 1 base at J, with 9 bases in the middle.

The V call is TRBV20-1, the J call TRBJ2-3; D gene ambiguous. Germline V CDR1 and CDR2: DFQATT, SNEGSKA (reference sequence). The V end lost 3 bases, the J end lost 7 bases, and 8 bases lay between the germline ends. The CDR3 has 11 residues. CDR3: CSASTRNTQYF. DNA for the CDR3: TGCAGTGCTAGTACCCGTAATACGCAGTATTTT.

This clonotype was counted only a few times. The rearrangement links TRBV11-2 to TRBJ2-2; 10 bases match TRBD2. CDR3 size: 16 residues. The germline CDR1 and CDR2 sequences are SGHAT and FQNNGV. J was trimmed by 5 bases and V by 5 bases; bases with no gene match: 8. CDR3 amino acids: CASSARLAGPTGELFF. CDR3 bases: TGTGCCAGCAGCGCCAGACTAGCGGGTCCAACCGGGGAGCTGTTTTTT. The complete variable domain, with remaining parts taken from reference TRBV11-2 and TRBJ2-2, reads EAGVAQSPRYKIIEKRQSVAFWCNPISGHATLYWYQQILGQGPKLLIQFQNNGVVDDSQLPKDRFSAERLKGVDSTLKIQPAKLEDSAVYLCASSARLAGPTGELFFGEGSRLTVL.

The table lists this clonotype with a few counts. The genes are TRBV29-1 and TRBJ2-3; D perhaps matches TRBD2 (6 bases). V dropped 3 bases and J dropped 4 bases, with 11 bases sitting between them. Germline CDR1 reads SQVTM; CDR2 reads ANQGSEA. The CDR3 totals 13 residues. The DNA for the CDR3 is TGCAGCGTTGAGTTGGGGGGAGCAGATACGCAGTATTTT. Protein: CSVELGGADTQYF.

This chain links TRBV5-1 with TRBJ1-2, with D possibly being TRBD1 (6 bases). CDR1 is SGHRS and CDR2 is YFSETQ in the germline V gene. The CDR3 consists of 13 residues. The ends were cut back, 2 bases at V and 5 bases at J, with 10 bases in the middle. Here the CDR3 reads CASSFRTDYGYTF. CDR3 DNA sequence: TGCGCCAGCAGCTTTAGGACAGATTATGGCTACACCTTC.

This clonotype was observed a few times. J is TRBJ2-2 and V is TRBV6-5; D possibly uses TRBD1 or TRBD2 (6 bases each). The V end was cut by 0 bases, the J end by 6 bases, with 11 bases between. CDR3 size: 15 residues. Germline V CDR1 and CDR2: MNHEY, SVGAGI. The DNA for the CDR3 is TGTGCCAGCAGTTACTCGTGGGGGGCTCCCGGGGAGCTGTTTTTT. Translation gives CASSYSWGAPGELFF.

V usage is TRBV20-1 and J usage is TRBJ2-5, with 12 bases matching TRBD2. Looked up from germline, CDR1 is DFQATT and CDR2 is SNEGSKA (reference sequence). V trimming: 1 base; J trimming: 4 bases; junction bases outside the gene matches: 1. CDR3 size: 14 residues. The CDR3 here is CSARVTSGRETQYF. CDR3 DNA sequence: TGCAGTGCTAGAGTGACTAGCGGGAGAGAGACCCAGTACTTC.

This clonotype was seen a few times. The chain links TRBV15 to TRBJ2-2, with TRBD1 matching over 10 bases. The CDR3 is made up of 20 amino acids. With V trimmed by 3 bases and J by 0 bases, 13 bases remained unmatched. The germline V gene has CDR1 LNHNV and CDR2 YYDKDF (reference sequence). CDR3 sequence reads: CATSRGRDRGIWANTGELFF. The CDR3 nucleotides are TGTGCCACCAGCAGGGGCCGGGACAGGGGTATTTGGGCGAACACCGGGGAGCTGTTTTTT.

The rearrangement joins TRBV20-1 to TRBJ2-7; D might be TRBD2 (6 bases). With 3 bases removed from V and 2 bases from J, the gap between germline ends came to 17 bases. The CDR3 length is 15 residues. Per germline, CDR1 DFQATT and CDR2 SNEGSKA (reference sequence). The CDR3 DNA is TGCAGTGCTAGGAATCGGGGGATAGGAACCTACGAGCAGTACTTC. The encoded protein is CSARNRGIGTYEQYF.

DNA of the CDR3: TGCAGTGCTTCTACAGGGTTTTACGAGCAGTACTTC. Translating it yields CSASTGFYEQYF. This chain joins TRBV20-1 and TRBJ2-7; a weak D match, TRBD1 (6 bases). This CDR3 is 12 amino acids long. V was shortened by 5 bases and J by 4 bases, with 12 bases between the two germline ends. The germline V gene has CDR1 DFQATT and CDR2 SNEGSKA (reference sequence).

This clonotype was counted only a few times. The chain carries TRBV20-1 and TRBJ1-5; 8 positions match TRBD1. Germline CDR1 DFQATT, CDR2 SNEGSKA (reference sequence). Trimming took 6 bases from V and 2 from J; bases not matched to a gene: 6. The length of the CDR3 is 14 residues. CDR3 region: CSARDRRGNQPQHF. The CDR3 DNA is TGCAGTGCAAGGGACAGGCGGGGCAATCAGCCCCAGCATTTT.

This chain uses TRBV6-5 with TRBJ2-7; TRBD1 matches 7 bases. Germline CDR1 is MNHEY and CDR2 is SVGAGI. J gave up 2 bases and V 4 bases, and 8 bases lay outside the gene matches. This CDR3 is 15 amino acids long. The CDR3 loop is CASSLGQMTPYEQYF. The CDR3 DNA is TGTGCCAGCAGTTTGGGACAGATGACACCCTACGAGCAGTACTTC.

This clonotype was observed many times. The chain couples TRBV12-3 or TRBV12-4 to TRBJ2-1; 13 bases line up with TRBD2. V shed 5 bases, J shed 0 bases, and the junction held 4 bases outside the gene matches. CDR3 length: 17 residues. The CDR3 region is CASSPRTSGSSYNEQFF. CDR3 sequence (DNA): TGTGCCAGCAGTCCACGGACTAGCGGGAGCTCCTACAATGAGCAGTTCTTC.

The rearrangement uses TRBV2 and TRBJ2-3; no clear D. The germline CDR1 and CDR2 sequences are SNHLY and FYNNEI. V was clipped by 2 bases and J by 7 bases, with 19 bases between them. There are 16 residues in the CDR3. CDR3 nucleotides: TGTGCCAGCAGTGAACGGTCCCGCGGTGCAACTCATACGCAGTATTTT. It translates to CASSERSRGATHTQYF. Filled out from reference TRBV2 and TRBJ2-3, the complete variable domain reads EPEVTQTPSHQVTQMGQEVILRCVPISNHLYFYWYRQILGQKVEFLVSFYNNEISEKSEIFDDQFSVERPDGSNFTLKIRSTKLEDSAMYFCASSERSRGATHTQYFGPGTRLTVL.

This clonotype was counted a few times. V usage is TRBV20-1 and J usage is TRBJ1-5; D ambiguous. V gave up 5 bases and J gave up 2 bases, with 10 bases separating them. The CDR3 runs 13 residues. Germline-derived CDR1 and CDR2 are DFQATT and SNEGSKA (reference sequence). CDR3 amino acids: CSAQVRGNQPQHF. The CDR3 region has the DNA TGCAGTGCTCAGGTCCGGGGCAATCAGCCCCAGCATTTT.

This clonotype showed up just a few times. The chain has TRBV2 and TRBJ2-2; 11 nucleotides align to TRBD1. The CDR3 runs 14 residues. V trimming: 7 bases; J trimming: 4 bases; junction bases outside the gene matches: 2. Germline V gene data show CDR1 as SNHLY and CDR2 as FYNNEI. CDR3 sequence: CASTGTGGTGELFF. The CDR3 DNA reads TGTGCCAGCACTGGGACAGGGGGCACCGGGGAGCTGTTTTTT.

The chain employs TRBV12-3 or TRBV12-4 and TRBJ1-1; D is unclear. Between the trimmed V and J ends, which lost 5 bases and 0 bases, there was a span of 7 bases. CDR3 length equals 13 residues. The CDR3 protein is CASSVVMNTEAFF. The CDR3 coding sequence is TGTGCCAGCAGTGTAGTTATGAACACTGAAGCTTTCTTT.

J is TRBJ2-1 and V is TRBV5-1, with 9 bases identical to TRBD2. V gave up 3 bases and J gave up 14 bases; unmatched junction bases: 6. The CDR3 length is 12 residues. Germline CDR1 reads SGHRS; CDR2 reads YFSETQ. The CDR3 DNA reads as TGCGCCAGCAGCTCAGTAGCGGGAGATAAGTTCTTC. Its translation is CASSSVAGDKFF.

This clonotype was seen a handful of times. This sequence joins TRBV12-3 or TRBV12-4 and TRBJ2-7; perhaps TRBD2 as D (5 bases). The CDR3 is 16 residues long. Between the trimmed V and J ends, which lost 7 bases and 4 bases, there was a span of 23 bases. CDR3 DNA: TGTGCCAGCACCCAAGGCGGGTGGGCCGAAAGGTACGAGCAGTACTTC. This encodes CASTQGGWAERYEQYF.

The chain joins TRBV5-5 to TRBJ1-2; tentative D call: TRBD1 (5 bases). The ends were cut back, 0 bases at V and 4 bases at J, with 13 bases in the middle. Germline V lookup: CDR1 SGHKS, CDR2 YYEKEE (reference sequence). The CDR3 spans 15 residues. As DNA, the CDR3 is TGTGCCAGCAGCTTGGGGAGGGGACGTATCTATGGCTACACCTTC. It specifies CASSLGRGRIYGYTF.

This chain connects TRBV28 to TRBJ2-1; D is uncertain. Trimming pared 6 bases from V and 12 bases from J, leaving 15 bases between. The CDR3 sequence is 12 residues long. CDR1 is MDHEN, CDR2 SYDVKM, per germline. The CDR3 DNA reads TGTGCCAGCAGCGTCTCCAGTCGCGGGCAGTTCTTC. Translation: CASSVSSRGQFF.

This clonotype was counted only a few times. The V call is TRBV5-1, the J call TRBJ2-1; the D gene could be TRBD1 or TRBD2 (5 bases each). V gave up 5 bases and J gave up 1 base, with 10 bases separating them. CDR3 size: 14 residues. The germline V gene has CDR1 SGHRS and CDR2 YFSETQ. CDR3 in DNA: TGCGCCAGCAGTATTGAGGGGTCCTACAATGAGCAGTTCTTC. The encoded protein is CASSIEGSYNEQFF.

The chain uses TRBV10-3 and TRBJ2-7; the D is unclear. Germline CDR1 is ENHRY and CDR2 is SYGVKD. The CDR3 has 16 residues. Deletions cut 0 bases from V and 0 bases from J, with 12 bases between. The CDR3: CAISESNRVSSYEQYF. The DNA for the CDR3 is TGTGCCATCAGTGAGTCGAACCGGGTGTCCTCCTACGAGCAGTACTTC.